These T cell receptor beta chains were read from a single sample in a study of blood T cell repertoires in COVID-19. Profiling relied on immunoSEQ multiplex PCR, and the TCRdb table lists in-frame clones only, not all of them. The sample carries roughly 140,000 clones, 80% to 90% recorded once. Sequencing was performed on peripheral blood. These TCRs come from an older woman with COVID-19, enrolled during active disease. The CDR3 runs from the conserved cysteine through the conserved F or W. The order of the fields is clone size, D gene, V gene, CDR3 length, J gene, CDR3 protein, CDR3 DNA. The D gene is left open where the match is weak. Size tells how often a clone was seen (once, few, many) or the class of an expanded clone, and some rows leave it out.

abundance: NA
d_gene: NA
v_gene: TRBV10-1
len: 15
j_gene: TRBJ2-7
CDR3aa: CASSEGVDSSYEQYF
CDR3nt: TGCGCCAGCAGTGAGGGGGTGGACAGCTCCTACGAGCAGTACTTC

abundance: NA
d_gene: NA
v_gene: TRBV18
len: 12
j_gene: TRBJ1-1
CDR3aa: CASSPGYPEAFF
CDR3nt: TGTGCCAGCTCACCCGGGTACCCTGAAGCTTTCTTT

abundance: few
d_gene: TRBD2
v_gene: TRBV7-2
len: 15
j_gene: TRBJ2-7
CDR3aa: CASSQTSGGAYEQYF
CDR3nt: TGTGCCAGCAGCCAGACTAGCGGGGGGGCCTACGAGCAGTACTTC

abundance: NA
d_gene: NA
v_gene: TRBV18
len: 13
j_gene: TRBJ2-5
CDR3aa: CASSRAGQETQYF
CDR3nt: TGTGCCAGCTCACGAGCGGGCCAAGAGACCCAGTACTTC

abundance: NA
d_gene: NA
v_gene: TRBV18
len: 14
j_gene: TRBJ2-2
CDR3aa: CASSQTTDTGELFF
CDR3nt: TGTGCCAGCTCACAAACCACAGATACCGGGGAGCTGTTTTTT

abundance: few
d_gene: TRBD2
v_gene: TRBV19
len: 18
j_gene: TRBJ2-1
CDR3aa: CASSPRGEAGGPYNEQFF
CDR3nt: TGTGCCAGTAGCCCCAGGGGGGAAGCGGGGGGTCCCTACAATGAGCAGTTCTTC

abundance: NA
d_gene: TRBD1
v_gene: TRBV5-1
len: 16
j_gene: TRBJ2-7
CDR3aa: CASSLSPQGADYEQYF
CDR3nt: TGCGCCAGCAGCTTGTCGCCCCAGGGGGCCGACTACGAGCAGTACTTC

abundance: NA
d_gene: TRBD1
v_gene: TRBV9
len: 17
j_gene: TRBJ2-1
CDR3aa: CASSLTGGGFLSNEQFF
CDR3nt: TGTGCCAGCAGCCTCACAGGGGGCGGGTTTTTAAGTAATGAGCAGTTCTTC

abundance: NA
d_gene: NA
v_gene: TRBV5-1
len: 14
j_gene: TRBJ1-2
CDR3aa: CASSSTPQGYGYTF
CDR3nt: TGCGCCAGCAGCTCCACCCCCCAGGGCTATGGCTACACCTTC

abundance: NA
d_gene: NA
v_gene: TRBV2
len: 14
j_gene: TRBJ2-7
CDR3aa: CASSEGGQNYEQYF
CDR3nt: TGTGCCAGCAGTGAAGGGGGACAAAACTACGAGCAGTACTTC

abundance: NA
d_gene: NA
v_gene: TRBV7-9
len: 14
j_gene: TRBJ2-5
CDR3aa: CASSLNGAEETQYF
CDR3nt: TGTGCCAGCAGCCTCAATGGAGCGGAAGAGACCCAGTACTTC

abundance: NA
d_gene: NA
v_gene: TRBV4-2
len: 15
j_gene: TRBJ1-4
CDR3aa: CASSHTGTRDEKLFF
CDR3nt: TGTGCCAGCAGCCACACCGGGACAAGAGACGAAAAACTGTTTTTT

abundance: NA
d_gene: NA
v_gene: TRBV4-1
len: 16
j_gene: TRBJ1-3
CDR3aa: CASSQEWQFSGNTIYF
CDR3nt: TGCGCCAGCAGCCAAGAATGGCAGTTCTCTGGAAACACCATATATTTT

abundance: NA
d_gene: NA
v_gene: TRBV11-2
len: 14
j_gene: TRBJ1-6
CDR3aa: CASSLEMANSPLHF
CDR3nt: TGTGCCAGCAGCTTAGAAATGGCAAATTCACCCCTCCACTTT

abundance: NA
d_gene: NA
v_gene: TRBV6-5
len: 15
j_gene: TRBJ1-1
CDR3aa: CASSYGGRRDTEAFF
CDR3nt: TGTGCCAGCAGTTACGGAGGGAGAAGGGACACTGAAGCTTTCTTT

abundance: NA
d_gene: NA
v_gene: TRBV7-9
len: 13
j_gene: TRBJ1-1
CDR3aa: CASSPSELAEAFF
CDR3nt: TGTGCCAGCAGCCCGAGCGAGTTGGCTGAAGCTTTCTTT

abundance: NA
d_gene: NA
v_gene: TRBV6-5
len: 15
j_gene: TRBJ2-7
CDR3aa: CASSDSGPWGEKQYF
CDR3nt: TGTGCCAGCAGTGACTCCGGACCTTGGGGGGAGAAGCAGTACTTC

abundance: NA
d_gene: NA
v_gene: TRBV20-1
len: 11
j_gene: TRBJ1-3
CDR3aa: CSATGGSDIYF
CDR3nt: TGCAGTGCGACCGGTGGCAGCGACATATATTTT

abundance: NA
d_gene: NA
v_gene: TRBV3-1/TRBV3-2
len: 13
j_gene: TRBJ1-1
CDR3aa: CASSQDQVGEAFF
CDR3nt: TGTGCCAGCAGCCAAGATCAGGTCGGCGAAGCTTTCTTT

abundance: NA
d_gene: NA
v_gene: TRBV9
len: 12
j_gene: TRBJ2-1
CDR3aa: CASSAADNEQFF
CDR3nt: TGTGCCAGCAGCGCTGCGGACAATGAGCAGTTCTTC

abundance: NA
d_gene: NA
v_gene: TRBV3-1/TRBV3-2
len: 15
j_gene: TRBJ2-7
CDR3aa: CASSPRRGRTYEQYF
CDR3nt: TGTGCCAGCAGTCCCCGGCGGGGGCGGACCTACGAGCAGTACTTC

abundance: NA
d_gene: NA
v_gene: TRBV18
len: 13
j_gene: TRBJ1-1
CDR3aa: CASSPDTKTEAFF
CDR3nt: TGTGCCAGCTCACCGGACACTAAGACTGAAGCTTTCTTT

abundance: NA
d_gene: TRBD1
v_gene: TRBV7-9
len: 14
j_gene: TRBJ2-5
CDR3aa: CASSPRGQLETQYF
CDR3nt: TGTGCCAGCAGCCCTAGGGGGCAGTTAGAGACCCAGTACTTC

abundance: NA
d_gene: NA
v_gene: TRBV6-1
len: 15
j_gene: TRBJ1-1
CDR3aa: CASSEGGQGNTEAFF
CDR3nt: TGTGCCAGCAGTGAAGGAGGTCAGGGCAACACTGAAGCTTTCTTT

abundance: once
d_gene: TRBD1
v_gene: TRBV5-4
len: 15
j_gene: TRBJ2-4
CDR3aa: CASSTGQGASGIQYF
CDR3nt: TGTGCCAGCAGCACGGGACAGGGGGCTTCGGGCATTCAGTACTTC

abundance: NA
d_gene: NA
v_gene: TRBV5-1
len: 14
j_gene: TRBJ1-3
CDR3aa: CASSLDSGEGTIYF
CDR3nt: TGCGCCAGCAGCTTGGATTCGGGGGAGGGCACCATATATTTT

abundance: NA
d_gene: TRBD2
v_gene: TRBV6-2/TRBV6-3
len: 16
j_gene: TRBJ2-3
CDR3aa: CASSPGLAVSTDTQYF
CDR3nt: TGTGCCAGCAGTCCGGGACTAGCGGTGAGCACAGATACGCAGTATTTT

abundance: few
d_gene: NA
v_gene: TRBV14
len: 18
j_gene: TRBJ1-4
CDR3aa: CASSPFSARGNVGEKLFF
CDR3nt: TGTGCCAGCAGCCCCTTTAGCGCCAGGGGCAACGTAGGTGAAAAACTGTTTTTT

abundance: once
d_gene: NA
v_gene: TRBV27
len: 13
j_gene: TRBJ1-2
CDR3aa: CASSLTGPYGYTF
CDR3nt: TGTGCCAGCAGTCTTACAGGGCCTTATGGCTACACCTTC

abundance: NA
d_gene: TRBD1
v_gene: TRBV9
len: 15
j_gene: TRBJ1-2
CDR3aa: CASSVRPQGNYGYTF
CDR3nt: TGTGCCAGCAGCGTAAGACCACAGGGGAACTATGGCTACACCTTC

abundance: once
d_gene: NA
v_gene: TRBV3-1/TRBV3-2
len: 12
j_gene: TRBJ2-7
CDR3aa: CASSHPSDEQYF
CDR3nt: TGTGCCAGCAGCCACCCGTCCGACGAGCAGTACTTC

abundance: once
d_gene: NA
v_gene: TRBV11-2
len: 15
j_gene: TRBJ2-3
CDR3aa: CASSKRGGSTDTQYF
CDR3nt: TGTGCCAGCAGCAAGAGGGGGGGTAGCACAGATACGCAGTATTTT

abundance: NA
d_gene: NA
v_gene: TRBV5-8
len: 18
j_gene: TRBJ2-3
CDR3aa: CASSLVFDSLSSTDTQYF
CDR3nt: TGTGCCAGCAGCTTGGTCTTCGACAGTCTTTCTAGCACAGATACGCAGTATTTT

abundance: NA
d_gene: NA
v_gene: TRBV5-1
len: 16
j_gene: TRBJ2-1
CDR3aa: CASSSDSWSSYNEQFF
CDR3nt: TGCGCCAGCAGCAGTGATAGCTGGAGCTCCTACAATGAGCAGTTCTTC

abundance: NA
d_gene: TRBD1
v_gene: TRBV7-9
len: 13
j_gene: TRBJ1-1
CDR3aa: CASSLGTGGEAFF
CDR3nt: TGTGCCAGCAGCTTAGGGACAGGGGGGGAAGCTTTCTTT

abundance: NA
d_gene: NA
v_gene: TRBV7-2
len: 15
j_gene: TRBJ2-3
CDR3aa: CASSLGPPRTDTQYF
CDR3nt: TGTGCCAGCAGCTTAGGGCCCCCACGCACAGATACGCAGTATTTT

abundance: NA
d_gene: TRBD2
v_gene: TRBV5-4
len: 15
j_gene: TRBJ2-3
CDR3aa: CASSLDSGGADTQYF
CDR3nt: TGTGCCAGCAGCTTGGATAGCGGGGGGGCGGATACGCAGTATTTT

abundance: NA
d_gene: NA
v_gene: TRBV19
len: 16
j_gene: TRBJ1-5
CDR3aa: CASRARVDGANQPQHF
CDR3nt: TGTGCCAGTAGGGCCCGCGTGGATGGGGCCAATCAGCCCCAGCATTTT

abundance: few
d_gene: NA
v_gene: TRBV30
len: 15
j_gene: TRBJ1-6
CDR3aa: CAWSGRAFYNSPLHF
CDR3nt: TGTGCCTGGAGTGGGAGAGCATTCTATAATTCACCCCTCCACTTT

abundance: NA
d_gene: TRBD2
v_gene: TRBV7-2
len: 16
j_gene: TRBJ2-1
CDR3aa: CASSSLAGAYYNEQFF
CDR3nt: TGTGCCAGCAGCTCCCTAGCGGGGGCGTACTACAATGAGCAGTTCTTC

abundance: NA
d_gene: TRBD2
v_gene: TRBV18
len: 13
j_gene: TRBJ2-7
CDR3aa: CASSFSGGREQYF
CDR3nt: TGTGCCAGCTCATTCAGCGGGGGGCGCGAGCAGTACTTC

abundance: once
d_gene: TRBD2
v_gene: TRBV4-2
len: 16
j_gene: TRBJ2-7
CDR3aa: CASSQEASGVGYEQYF
CDR3nt: TGTGCCAGCAGCCAAGAGGCTAGCGGGGTGGGCTACGAGCAGTACTTC

abundance: NA
d_gene: TRBD1
v_gene: TRBV5-1
len: 14
j_gene: TRBJ1-1
CDR3aa: CASSLGAGGIEAFF
CDR3nt: TGCGCCAGCAGCTTGGGGGCAGGGGGGATTGAAGCTTTCTTT

abundance: NA
d_gene: TRBD1
v_gene: TRBV4-2
len: 17
j_gene: TRBJ2-7
CDR3aa: CASSPTIGDRGPNEQYF
CDR3nt: TGTGCCAGCAGTCCTACGATAGGAGACAGGGGGCCCAACGAGCAGTACTTC

abundance: NA
d_gene: TRBD2
v_gene: TRBV9
len: 18
j_gene: TRBJ2-2
CDR3aa: CASSGRTRKGQNTGELFF
CDR3nt: TGTGCCAGCAGCGGACGGACTAGGAAGGGCCAAAACACCGGGGAGCTGTTTTTT

abundance: once
d_gene: TRBD1
v_gene: TRBV19
len: 17
j_gene: TRBJ1-2
CDR3aa: CASSAGTGTGQLYGYTF
CDR3nt: TGTGCCAGTAGTGCTGGTACCGGGACAGGGCAACTCTATGGCTACACCTTC

abundance: NA
d_gene: TRBD1
v_gene: TRBV6-5
len: 15
j_gene: TRBJ1-5
CDR3aa: CASSQQGPGGQPQHF
CDR3nt: TGTGCCAGCAGCCAACAGGGGCCGGGTGGGCAGCCCCAGCATTTT

abundance: NA
d_gene: TRBD2
v_gene: TRBV7-2
len: 13
j_gene: TRBJ2-7
CDR3aa: CASSLGLADEQYF
CDR3nt: TGTGCCAGCAGCTTAGGACTAGCGGACGAGCAGTACTTC

abundance: NA
d_gene: NA
v_gene: TRBV11-2
len: 16
j_gene: TRBJ1-1
CDR3aa: CASSLDSETRNTEAFF
CDR3nt: TGTGCCAGCAGCTTAGATTCCGAAACTCGGAACACTGAAGCTTTCTTT

abundance: NA
d_gene: NA
v_gene: TRBV4-2
len: 18
j_gene: TRBJ2-6
CDR3aa: CASSQVGASNSGANVLTF
CDR3nt: TGTGCCAGCAGCCAAGTGGGAGCCAGCAACTCTGGGGCCAACGTCCTGACTTTC

abundance: once
d_gene: TRBD1
v_gene: TRBV7-9
len: 14
j_gene: TRBJ2-2
CDR3aa: CASSRDSVTGELFF
CDR3nt: TGTGCCAGCAGCCGGGACAGTGTCACCGGGGAGCTGTTTTTT

abundance: few
d_gene: TRBD1
v_gene: TRBV7-6
len: 16
j_gene: TRBJ1-1
CDR3aa: CASSFPTGGLSTEAFF
CDR3nt: TGTGCCAGCAGCTTTCCGACAGGGGGCTTGAGCACTGAAGCTTTCTTT

abundance: NA
d_gene: NA
v_gene: TRBV3-1/TRBV3-2
len: 17
j_gene: TRBJ2-5
CDR3aa: CASSQELGASWQETQYF
CDR3nt: TGTGCCAGCAGCCAAGAGCTGGGGGCAAGCTGGCAAGAGACCCAGTACTTC

abundance: NA
d_gene: TRBD2
v_gene: TRBV4-3
len: 18
j_gene: TRBJ2-3
CDR3aa: CASSQASSGGLSTDTQYF
CDR3nt: TGCGCCAGCAGCCAAGCTTCTAGCGGGGGGCTTAGCACAGATACGCAGTATTTT

abundance: once
d_gene: NA
v_gene: TRBV5-1
len: 13
j_gene: TRBJ1-3
CDR3aa: CASSLESGGTIYF
CDR3nt: TGCGCCAGCAGCTTGGAGTCAGGAGGCACCATATATTTT

abundance: NA
d_gene: NA
v_gene: TRBV30
len: 14
j_gene: TRBJ2-3
CDR3aa: CAWSSTSGSDTQYF
CDR3nt: TGTGCCTGGAGTTCAACAAGCGGATCAGATACGCAGTATTTT

abundance: NA
d_gene: NA
v_gene: TRBV21-1
len: 15
j_gene: TRBJ2-3
CDR3aa: CASRRLAGGTDTQYF
CDR3nt: TGTGCCAGCAGGAGACTAGCCGGCGGCACAGATACGCAGTATTTT

abundance: NA
d_gene: TRBD1
v_gene: TRBV5-5
len: 14
j_gene: TRBJ2-7
CDR3aa: CASSLADRGYEQYF
CDR3nt: TGTGCCAGCAGCTTGGCGGACAGGGGATACGAGCAGTACTTC

abundance: NA
d_gene: TRBD1
v_gene: TRBV7-2
len: 15
j_gene: TRBJ2-5
CDR3aa: CASSLDADRGKTQYF
CDR3nt: TGTGCCAGCAGCTTAGATGCCGACAGGGGGAAGACCCAGTACTTC